Here is one TCR beta chain with its context. The protocol was immunoSEQ multiplex PCR, while the TCRdb copy is restricted to in-frame clones and leaves out a portion. The sample yields about 250,000 clones, 65% to 90% seen once. This CDR3 spans 14 amino acids. In germline, CDR1 is LGHDT, CDR2 YNNKEL (reference sequence). V lost 4 bases to trimming and J lost 9 bases; unmatched junction nucleotides: 1. The sample is drawn from a study of blood T cell repertoires in COVID-19. The source is a woman between 45 and 65 years old with acute COVID-19. The genes are TRBV3-1 (or the pseudogene TRBV3-2) and TRBJ1-6, with 12 bases aligning to TRBD1. The sequencing input was PBMCs or T cells enriched from blood (not recorded which). The CDR3 bases are TGTGCCAGCAGCCTGGGACAGGGGGCTTCACCCCTCCACTTT. Its translation is CASSLGQGASPLHF.